One and the same sample provided the 5 T cell receptor beta chains below, sequenced in a study of identical twins. A single record per CDR3 protein comes from TCRdb applying MiXCR to the 5' RACE reads. The table shows just over 450,000 distinct CDR3 sequences, with 14% occurring only once. This sample also belongs to another study, concerning yellow fever vaccine responses in identical twins.

The sequencing input was CD4+ T cells sorted from blood. The receptors were sampled from a woman between 18 and 29 years old in good health.

Ten or more counts support this clonotype. CDR3 coding DNA: TGTGCCAGCAGCTTCAGGGCGAACACCGGGGAGCTGTTTTTT. Translated, it gives CASSFRANTGELFF. The genes are TRBV5-5 and TRBJ2-2; D possibly corresponds to TRBD1 (5 bases). This CDR3 comprises 14 residues. Germline CDR1 is SGHKS and CDR2 is YYEKEE (reference sequence). V lost 2 bases and J 0 bases, leaving 5 bases between the germline ends. The whole variable domain, filled in from reference TRBV5-5 and TRBJ2-2, reads DAGVTQSPTHLIKTRGQQVTLRCSPISGHKSVSWYQQVLGQGPQFIFQYYEKEERGRGNFPDRFSARQFPNYSSELNVNALLLGDSALYLCASSFRANTGELFFGEGSRLTVL.

This clonotype was picked up a small number of times. The rearrangement links TRBV20-1 to TRBJ2-3, with TRBD2 matching over 11 bases. The CDR3 totals 15 residues. V gave up 6 bases and J gave up 3 bases; unmatched junction bases: 8. Germline V gene sequence: CDR1 DFQATT, CDR2 SNEGSKA (reference sequence). The CDR3 nucleotides are TGCAGTGCCCGATTAGCGGGAGGGGGGACAGATACGCAGTATTTT. It translates to CSARLAGGGTDTQYF.

V usage is TRBV6-5 and J usage is TRBJ2-3; TRBD1 is a possible D gene (6 bases). Between the trimmed V and J ends, which lost 0 bases and 2 bases, there was a span of 12 bases. The CDR3 is 16 amino acids. The V gene's germline CDR1 is MNHEY and CDR2 SVGAGI. CDR3 coding DNA: TGTGCCAGCAGTTACTCGGGGGACACCTACACAGATACGCAGTATTTT. This gives the protein CASSYSGDTYTDTQYF.

This clonotype has at least ten counts. The rearrangement uses TRBV5-1 and TRBJ2-1; the match to TRBD2 covers 10 bases. Germline V gene lookup returns CDR1 SGHRS and CDR2 YFSETQ. This CDR3 contains 16 residues. V lost 0 bases to trimming and J lost 8 bases; unmatched junction nucleotides: 8. CDR3 sequence (DNA): TGCGCCAGCAGCTTGGGGGCTAGCGGGAGTAACGATGAGCAGTTCTTC. Translation: CASSLGASGSNDEQFF.

The table lists this clonotype with many counts. CDR3 in amino acids: CASSHEGVRYNEQFF. For the CDR3, the DNA is TGCGCCAGCAGCCACGAGGGGGTTAGATACAATGAGCAGTTCTTC. The chain joins TRBV5-1 to TRBJ2-1; a weak D match, TRBD1 (6 bases). Germline CDR1 reads SGHRS; CDR2 reads YFSETQ. Trimming took 4 bases from V and 4 from J, leaving 15 bases between them. This CDR3 is built from 15 residues.